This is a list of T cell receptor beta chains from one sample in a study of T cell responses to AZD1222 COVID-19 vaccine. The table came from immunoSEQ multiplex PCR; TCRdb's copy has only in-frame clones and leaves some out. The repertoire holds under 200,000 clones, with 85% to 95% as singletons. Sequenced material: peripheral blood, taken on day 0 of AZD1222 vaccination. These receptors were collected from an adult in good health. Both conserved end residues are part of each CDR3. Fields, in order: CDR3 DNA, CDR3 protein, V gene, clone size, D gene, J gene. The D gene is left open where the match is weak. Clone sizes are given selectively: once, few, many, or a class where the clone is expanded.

CDR3nt: TGCGCCAGCAGCCAAGGGTTCATATCCGGGGTTAGAATGAACACTGAAGCTTTCTTT; CDR3aa: CASSQGFISGVRMNTEAFF; v_gene: TRBV4-3; abundance: -; d_gene: -; j_gene: TRBJ1-1
CDR3nt: TGTGCCAGTAGTATCGGGGCAGGGAATGAAAAACTGTTTTTT; CDR3aa: CASSIGAGNEKLFF; v_gene: TRBV19; abundance: -; d_gene: -; j_gene: TRBJ1-4
CDR3nt: TGTGCCAGCAGCTCAAACAGGGGGCAGCTTGAAGCTTTCTTT; CDR3aa: CASSSNRGQLEAFF; v_gene: TRBV7-9; abundance: -; d_gene: TRBD1; j_gene: TRBJ1-1
CDR3nt: TGCGCCAGCAGAAAGCGGGAGGACCTCAATGAGCAGTTCTTC; CDR3aa: CASRKREDLNEQFF; v_gene: TRBV5-1; abundance: -; d_gene: TRBD2; j_gene: TRBJ2-1
CDR3nt: TGTGCCAGCAGTCCCAGACCAAACACTGAAGCTTTCTTT; CDR3aa: CASSPRPNTEAFF; v_gene: TRBV6-2/TRBV6-3; abundance: -; d_gene: -; j_gene: TRBJ1-1
CDR3nt: TGTGGCGTGAGGCGGATCCGCACAGATACGCAGTATTTT; CDR3aa: CGVRRIRTDTQYF; v_gene: TRBV9; abundance: -; d_gene: -; j_gene: TRBJ2-3
CDR3nt: TGTGCCTGGAGCTGGGGGGATCAGCCCCAGCATTTT; CDR3aa: CAWSWGDQPQHF; v_gene: TRBV30; abundance: -; d_gene: -; j_gene: TRBJ1-5
CDR3nt: TGTGCCAGCAGGGAACAGGGACCAAACACTGAAGCTTTCTTT; CDR3aa: CASREQGPNTEAFF; v_gene: TRBV27; abundance: -; d_gene: -; j_gene: TRBJ1-1
CDR3nt: TGTGCCAGCAGCCAAGGAAGGGGGAGGAGCAATCAGCCCCAGCATTTT; CDR3aa: CASSQGRGRSNQPQHF; v_gene: TRBV4-2; abundance: once; d_gene: -; j_gene: TRBJ1-5
CDR3nt: TGTGCCAGCAGCCAAGGGACCTTGTACAATGAGCAGTTCTTC; CDR3aa: CASSQGTLYNEQFF; v_gene: TRBV14; abundance: once; d_gene: -; j_gene: TRBJ2-1
CDR3nt: TGCGCCAGCAGCCAATGGGGCCCTAGCGGGAGGTCAGATACGCAGTATTTT; CDR3aa: CASSQWGPSGRSDTQYF; v_gene: TRBV5-1; abundance: -; d_gene: TRBD2; j_gene: TRBJ2-3
CDR3nt: TGTGCCAGCAGCGTAGATATGAACGTTCAAGAGACCCAGTACTTC; CDR3aa: CASSVDMNVQETQYF; v_gene: TRBV9; abundance: -; d_gene: -; j_gene: TRBJ2-5
CDR3nt: TGTGCCAGCAGCCCGTGGGGACTAGCGGACACAGATACGCAGTATTTT; CDR3aa: CASSPWGLADTDTQYF; v_gene: TRBV7-9; abundance: -; d_gene: TRBD2; j_gene: TRBJ2-3
CDR3nt: TGTGCCAGCAGCTTTCAAACAGGGCAGTCCTACGAGCAGTACTTC; CDR3aa: CASSFQTGQSYEQYF; v_gene: TRBV7-2; abundance: once; d_gene: -; j_gene: TRBJ2-7
CDR3nt: TGTGCCAGCAGAACAGCCTTATGCGGCCCCTACAATGAGCAGTTCTTC; CDR3aa: CASRTALCGPYNEQFF; v_gene: TRBV6-8; abundance: -; d_gene: -; j_gene: TRBJ2-1
CDR3nt: TGCGCCAGCAGCTTGGAGAGGGGCGAAACCGGGGAGCTGTTTTTT; CDR3aa: CASSLERGETGELFF; v_gene: TRBV5-1; abundance: -; d_gene: -; j_gene: TRBJ2-2
CDR3nt: TGCGCCAGCAGCTTGGGAAGTTCCTCCTACGAGCAGTACTTC; CDR3aa: CASSLGSSSYEQYF; v_gene: TRBV5-1; abundance: -; d_gene: -; j_gene: TRBJ2-7
CDR3nt: TGTGCCAGCAGCTTAGTTCGACAGAACTATGGCTACACCTTC; CDR3aa: CASSLVRQNYGYTF; v_gene: TRBV11-2; abundance: few; d_gene: -; j_gene: TRBJ1-2
CDR3nt: TGTGCCAGCAGTATGGATCTCGGGGGCACTGAAGCTTTCTTT; CDR3aa: CASSMDLGGTEAFF; v_gene: TRBV28; abundance: once; d_gene: -; j_gene: TRBJ1-1
CDR3nt: TGTGCCAGCAGCCACCCCGGGACTAGAAACGAGCAGTACTTC; CDR3aa: CASSHPGTRNEQYF; v_gene: TRBV4-2; abundance: -; d_gene: TRBD2; j_gene: TRBJ2-7
CDR3nt: TGTGCCAGCAGTAGGGACAGGAACGAGCAGTACTTC; CDR3aa: CASSRDRNEQYF; v_gene: TRBV12-3/TRBV12-4; abundance: -; d_gene: TRBD1; j_gene: TRBJ2-7
CDR3nt: TGCGCCAGCAGCCAAGAGTCAGGGGGCTATGGCTACACCTTC; CDR3aa: CASSQESGGYGYTF; v_gene: TRBV4-1; abundance: -; d_gene: TRBD1; j_gene: TRBJ1-2
CDR3nt: TGCGCCAGCTCAGTCACTAGCGGCTTCTACAATGAGCAGTTCTTC; CDR3aa: CASSVTSGFYNEQFF; v_gene: TRBV5-1; abundance: -; d_gene: TRBD2; j_gene: TRBJ2-1
CDR3nt: TGTGCCAGCAGCCAACGGGGTTCGAGCGGGAGGGCCGGCACCGGGGAGCTGTTTTTT; CDR3aa: CASSQRGSSGRAGTGELFF; v_gene: TRBV7-8; abundance: -; d_gene: TRBD2; j_gene: TRBJ2-2
CDR3nt: TGTGCCAGCAGTGGCGGGGGACGCGGGAACTTTTACGAGCAGTACTTC; CDR3aa: CASSGGGRGNFYEQYF; v_gene: TRBV28; abundance: -; d_gene: TRBD2; j_gene: TRBJ2-7
CDR3nt: TGTGCCAGCAGCTTTAGTGTTGAGCAGTTCTTC; CDR3aa: CASSFSVEQFF; v_gene: TRBV11-2; abundance: -; d_gene: -; j_gene: TRBJ2-1
CDR3nt: TGTGCCAGCAGCCTACAGGGGCGCCCAGGTGAAAAACTGTTTTTT; CDR3aa: CASSLQGRPGEKLFF; v_gene: TRBV11-3; abundance: -; d_gene: TRBD1; j_gene: TRBJ1-4
CDR3nt: TGTGCCTGGAGGACTAGCGGGAAAGGCACCGGGGAGCTGTTTTTT; CDR3aa: CAWRTSGKGTGELFF; v_gene: TRBV30; abundance: -; d_gene: TRBD2; j_gene: TRBJ2-2
CDR3nt: TGTGCCAGCCGGGGGGATAATTCACCCCTCCACTTT; CDR3aa: CASRGDNSPLHF; v_gene: TRBV4-2; abundance: -; d_gene: -; j_gene: TRBJ1-6
CDR3nt: TGTGCCTATAGTGGGGTCCAGTACGAGCAGTACTTC; CDR3aa: CAYSGVQYEQYF; v_gene: TRBV6-5; abundance: -; d_gene: -; j_gene: TRBJ2-7
CDR3nt: TGCGCCAGCAGCTTGGGGCACCCAAATGGCTACACCTTC; CDR3aa: CASSLGHPNGYTF; v_gene: TRBV5-1; abundance: -; d_gene: -; j_gene: TRBJ1-2
CDR3nt: TGTGCCAGCAGGGAAAAGGGACAGGGACACAATCAGCCCCAGCATTTT; CDR3aa: CASREKGQGHNQPQHF; v_gene: TRBV6-4; abundance: -; d_gene: TRBD1; j_gene: TRBJ1-5
CDR3nt: TGTGCCAGCAGCCTAAGGACAAGCCCTGAAGCTTTCTTT; CDR3aa: CASSLRTSPEAFF; v_gene: TRBV7-2; abundance: -; d_gene: -; j_gene: TRBJ1-1
CDR3nt: TGTGCCAGCAGCTTAGGCGGGGCGGGCACTGAAGCTTTCTTT; CDR3aa: CASSLGGAGTEAFF; v_gene: TRBV7-3; abundance: -; d_gene: -; j_gene: TRBJ1-1
CDR3nt: TGTGCCAGCTCACCACCCTCCTTCCAAGAGACCCAGTACTTC; CDR3aa: CASSPPSFQETQYF; v_gene: TRBV18; abundance: -; d_gene: -; j_gene: TRBJ2-5
CDR3nt: TGTGCCTGGAGTCGAGGGCTCTCCTACGAGCAGTACTTC; CDR3aa: CAWSRGLSYEQYF; v_gene: TRBV30; abundance: -; d_gene: -; j_gene: TRBJ2-7
CDR3nt: TGTGCCAGCAGCCCATTAGGGCAGCCCCAGCATTTT; CDR3aa: CASSPLGQPQHF; v_gene: TRBV27; abundance: -; d_gene: -; j_gene: TRBJ1-5
CDR3nt: TGTGCACATCGTAGAGGCTCTGGGGCCAACGTCCTGACTTTC; CDR3aa: CAHRRGSGANVLTF; v_gene: TRBV10-3; abundance: -; d_gene: -; j_gene: TRBJ2-6
CDR3nt: TGTGCCAGCAGCAAAGTCCGGACAGGGGATAACTGCTACACCTTC; CDR3aa: CASSKVRTGDNCYTF; v_gene: TRBV21-1; abundance: -; d_gene: -; j_gene: TRBJ1-2
CDR3nt: TGTGCCAGCAGTTCCTCACGAGGGGCTTATGGCTACACCTTC; CDR3aa: CASSSSRGAYGYTF; v_gene: TRBV28; abundance: few; d_gene: -; j_gene: TRBJ1-2
CDR3nt: TGTGCCAGCAGTTGGGGACTAGCGGGAAAGGCCGGATCCTACGAGCAGTACTTC; CDR3aa: CASSWGLAGKAGSYEQYF; v_gene: TRBV6-2/TRBV6-3; abundance: -; d_gene: TRBD2; j_gene: TRBJ2-7